This TCR beta chain was captured by sequencing in a study of CD8+CD57+ T cells in acquired aplastic anemia. The length of the CDR3 is 15 residues. Germline V gives CDR1 DFQATT, CDR2 SNEGSKA (reference sequence). V lost 1 base, J lost 2 bases, and 12 bases lay in between. The study, taken as a whole, reports: It was found that under 30 CD8+ CDR3 sequences were shared between patients and controls.

The TCR beta profiling, which covered VDJ combination and CDR3 sequence, was carried out using genomic DNA as the template. Each CDR3 protein gets one entry after TCRdb re-called the reads with MiXCR. The table shows around 400,000 distinct CDR3 sequences, with just under 70% occurring only once. This clonotype was seen repeatedly, ten times or more. Its antigen is unidentified. This TCR was sampled from a human donor in good health, serving as a control. V is TRBV20-1 and J is TRBJ1-5, with a possible D match to TRBD1 (5 bases). The sample taken for sequencing was sorted CD4+, CD8+, or CD8+CD57+ T cells (not recorded which) from PBMCs. The CDR3 DNA sequence: TGCAGTGCTAGAGTGGGGGGAGATGGCAATCAGCCCCAGCATTTT. Translating gives CSARVGGDGNQPQHF.